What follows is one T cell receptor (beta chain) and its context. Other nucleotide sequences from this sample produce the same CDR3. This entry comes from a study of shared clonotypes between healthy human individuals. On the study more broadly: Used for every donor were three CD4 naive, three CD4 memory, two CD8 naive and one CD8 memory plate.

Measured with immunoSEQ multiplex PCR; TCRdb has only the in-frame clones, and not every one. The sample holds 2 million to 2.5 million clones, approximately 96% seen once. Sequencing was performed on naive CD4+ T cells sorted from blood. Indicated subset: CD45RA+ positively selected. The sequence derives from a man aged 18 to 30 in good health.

The CDR3 loop reads CASSRGLAGGYEQYF. The CDR3 coding sequence is TGTGCCAGCAGTCGAGGACTAGCGGGAGGGTACGAGCAGTACTTC. The chain has TRBV6-5 and TRBJ2-7, with TRBD2 matching 15 bases. The V gene end was trimmed by 5 bases and the J gene end by 4 bases; junction bases not matched to a gene: 3. CDR3 length equals 15 residues. Germline V lookup: CDR1 MNHEY, CDR2 SVGAGI.